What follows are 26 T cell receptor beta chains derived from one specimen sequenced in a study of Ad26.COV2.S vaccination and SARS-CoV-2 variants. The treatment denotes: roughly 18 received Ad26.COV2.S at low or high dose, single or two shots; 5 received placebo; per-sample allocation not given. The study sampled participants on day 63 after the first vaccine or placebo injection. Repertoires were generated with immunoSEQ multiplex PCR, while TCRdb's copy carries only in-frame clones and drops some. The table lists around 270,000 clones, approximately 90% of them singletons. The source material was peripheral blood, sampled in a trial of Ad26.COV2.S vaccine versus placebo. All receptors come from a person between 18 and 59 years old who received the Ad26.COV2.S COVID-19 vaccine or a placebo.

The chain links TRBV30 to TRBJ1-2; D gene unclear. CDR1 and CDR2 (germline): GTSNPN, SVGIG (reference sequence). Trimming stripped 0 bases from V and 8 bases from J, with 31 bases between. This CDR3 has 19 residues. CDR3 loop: CAWSVYLYPGERRIDGYTF. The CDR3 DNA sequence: TGTGCCTGGAGTGTATACCTTTACCCCGGGGAGCGCAGGATTGACGGCTACACCTTC.

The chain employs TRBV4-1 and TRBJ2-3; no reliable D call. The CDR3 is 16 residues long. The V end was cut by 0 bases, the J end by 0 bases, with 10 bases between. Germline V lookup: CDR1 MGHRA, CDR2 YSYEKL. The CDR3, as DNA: TGCGCCAGCAGCCAAGAGTTCGGGTCAAGCACAGATACGCAGTATTTT. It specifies CASSQEFGSSTDTQYF.

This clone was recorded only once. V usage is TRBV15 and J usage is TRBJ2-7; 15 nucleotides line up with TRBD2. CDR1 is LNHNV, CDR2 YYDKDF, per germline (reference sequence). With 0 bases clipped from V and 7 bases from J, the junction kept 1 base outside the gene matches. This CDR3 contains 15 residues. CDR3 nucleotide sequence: TGTGCCACCAGCAGAGAGGGACTAGCGGGAGGAGAGCAGTACTTC. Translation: CATSREGLAGGEQYF.

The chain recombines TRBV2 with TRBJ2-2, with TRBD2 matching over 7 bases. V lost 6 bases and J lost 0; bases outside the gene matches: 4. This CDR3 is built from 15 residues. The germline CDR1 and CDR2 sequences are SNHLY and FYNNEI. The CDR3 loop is CASRGGTANTGELFF. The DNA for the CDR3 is TGTGCCAGCAGGGGGGGGACCGCGAACACCGGGGAGCTGTTTTTT.

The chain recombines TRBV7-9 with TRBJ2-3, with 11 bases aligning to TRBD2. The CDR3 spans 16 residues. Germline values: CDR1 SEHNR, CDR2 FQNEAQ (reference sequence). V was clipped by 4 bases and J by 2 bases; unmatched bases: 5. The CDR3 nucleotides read TGTGCCAGCAGCTCGGGACTAGCGGACATCACAGATACGCAGTATTTT. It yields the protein CASSSGLADITDTQYF. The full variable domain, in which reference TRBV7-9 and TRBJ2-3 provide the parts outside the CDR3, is DTGVSQNPRHKITKRGQNVTFRCDPISEHNRLYWYRQTLGQGPEFLTYFQNEAQLEKSRLLSDRFSAERPKGSFSTLEIQRTEQGDSAMYLCASSSGLADITDTQYFGPGTRLTVL.

The CDR3: CASSSGQLRTEAFF. CDR3 sequence (DNA): TGTGCCAGCAGCTCGGGACAGTTGAGGACTGAAGCTTTCTTT. This chain connects TRBV5-6 to TRBJ1-1; 7 bases are shared with TRBD1. V lost 3 bases and J lost 5; bases outside the gene matches: 7. The CDR3 is 14 residues long. Germline V gene lookup returns CDR1 SGHDT and CDR2 YYEEEE.

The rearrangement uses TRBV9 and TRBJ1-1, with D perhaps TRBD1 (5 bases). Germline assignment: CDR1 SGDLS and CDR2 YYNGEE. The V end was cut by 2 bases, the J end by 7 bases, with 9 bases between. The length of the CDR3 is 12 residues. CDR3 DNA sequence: TGTGCCAGCAGCGTCGGAAGGGGTGAAGCTTTCTTT. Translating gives CASSVGRGEAFF. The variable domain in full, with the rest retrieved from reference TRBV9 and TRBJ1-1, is DSGVTQTPKHLITATGQRVTLRCSPRSGDLSVYWYQQSLDQGLQFLIQYYNGEERAKGNILERFSAQQFPDLHSELNLSSLELGDSALYFCASSVGRGEAFFGQGTRLTVV.

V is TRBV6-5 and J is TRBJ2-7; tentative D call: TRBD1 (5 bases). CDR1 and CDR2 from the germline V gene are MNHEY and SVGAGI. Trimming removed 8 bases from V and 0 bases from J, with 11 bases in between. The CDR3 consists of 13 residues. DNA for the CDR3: TGTGCCAGCGCCGGACACAGCTCCTACGAGCAGTACGTC. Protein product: CASAGHSSYEQYV.

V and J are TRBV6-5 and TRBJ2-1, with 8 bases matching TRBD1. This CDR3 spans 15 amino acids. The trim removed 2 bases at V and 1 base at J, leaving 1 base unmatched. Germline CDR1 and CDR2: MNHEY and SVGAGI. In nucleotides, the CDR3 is TGTGCCAGCAGTTACGACAGGGGTTCCTACAATGAGCAGTTCTTC. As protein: CASSYDRGSYNEQFF.

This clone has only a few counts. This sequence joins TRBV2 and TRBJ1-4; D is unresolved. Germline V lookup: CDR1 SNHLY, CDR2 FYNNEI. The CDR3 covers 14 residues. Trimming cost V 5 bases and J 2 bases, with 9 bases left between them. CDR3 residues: CASSRLSTNEKLFF. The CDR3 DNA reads TGTGCCAGCAGTCGACTGTCTACTAATGAAAAACTGTTTTTT. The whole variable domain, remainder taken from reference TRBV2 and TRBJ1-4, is EPEVTQTPSHQVTQMGQEVILRCVPISNHLYFYWYRQILGQKVEFLVSFYNNEISEKSEIFDDQFSVERPDGSNFTLKIRSTKLEDSAMYFCASSRLSTNEKLFFGSGTQLSVL.

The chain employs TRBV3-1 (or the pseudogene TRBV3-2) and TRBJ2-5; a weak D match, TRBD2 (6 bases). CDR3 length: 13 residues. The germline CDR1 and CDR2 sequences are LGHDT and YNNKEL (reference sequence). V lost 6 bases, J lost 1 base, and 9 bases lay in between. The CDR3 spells CASRRTTQETQYF. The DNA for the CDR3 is TGTGCCAGCAGACGGACTACCCAAGAGACCCAGTACTTC.

CDR3 bases: TGTGCCAGCAACGAGGGACTAGCGGGAGACAATGAGCAGTTCTTC. Its translation is CASNEGLAGDNEQFF. V usage is TRBV5-6 and J usage is TRBJ2-1; 14 bases match TRBD2. This CDR3 is built from 15 residues. Germline V gives CDR1 SGHDT, CDR2 YYEEEE. Trimming took 6 bases from V and 5 from J; bases not matched to a gene: 4.

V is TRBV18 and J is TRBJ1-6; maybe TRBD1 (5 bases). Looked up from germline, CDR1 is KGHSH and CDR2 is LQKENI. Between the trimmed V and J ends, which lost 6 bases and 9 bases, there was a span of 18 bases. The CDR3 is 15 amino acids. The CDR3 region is CASSLRERRGSPLHF. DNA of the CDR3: TGTGCCAGCTCCCTCCGGGAGCGAAGGGGTTCACCCCTCCACTTT.

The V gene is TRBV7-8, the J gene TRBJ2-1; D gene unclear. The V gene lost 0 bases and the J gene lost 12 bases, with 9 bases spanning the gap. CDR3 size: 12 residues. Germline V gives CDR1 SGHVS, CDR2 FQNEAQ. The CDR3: CASSLAAMGQFF. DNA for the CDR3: TGTGCCAGCAGCTTAGCCGCAATGGGGCAGTTCTTC.

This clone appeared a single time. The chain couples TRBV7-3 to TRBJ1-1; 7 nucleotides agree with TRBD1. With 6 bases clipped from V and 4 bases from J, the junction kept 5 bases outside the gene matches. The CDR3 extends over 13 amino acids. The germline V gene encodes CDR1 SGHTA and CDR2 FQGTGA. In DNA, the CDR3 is TGTGCCAGCAGGCAGGGGGTTGTCACTGAAGCTTTCTTT. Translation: CASRQGVVTEAFF.

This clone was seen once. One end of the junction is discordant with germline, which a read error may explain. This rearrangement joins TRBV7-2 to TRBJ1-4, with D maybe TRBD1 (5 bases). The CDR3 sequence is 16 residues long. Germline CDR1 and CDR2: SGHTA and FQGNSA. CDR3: CASSLGARASGEKLFF. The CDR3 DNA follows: TGTGCCAGCAGTTTAGGTGCCAGGGCTTCCGGTGAAAAACTGTTTTTT.

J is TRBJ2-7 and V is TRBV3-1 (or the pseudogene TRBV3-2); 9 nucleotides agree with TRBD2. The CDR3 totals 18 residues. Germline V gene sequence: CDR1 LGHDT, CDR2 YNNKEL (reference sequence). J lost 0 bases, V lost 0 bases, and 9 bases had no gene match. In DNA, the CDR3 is TGTGCCAGCAGCCAAGATCAGGGCGGGAGGGCGATCTCCTACGAGCAGTACGTC. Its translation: CASSQDQGGRAISYEQYV.

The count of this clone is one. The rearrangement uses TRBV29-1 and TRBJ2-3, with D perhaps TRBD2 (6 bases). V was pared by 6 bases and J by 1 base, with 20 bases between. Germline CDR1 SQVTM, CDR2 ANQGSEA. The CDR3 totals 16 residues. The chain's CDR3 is CSVAPRVGGGTDTQYF. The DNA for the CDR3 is TGCAGCGTAGCTCCGAGGGTGGGGGGAGGCACAGATACGCAGTATTTT.

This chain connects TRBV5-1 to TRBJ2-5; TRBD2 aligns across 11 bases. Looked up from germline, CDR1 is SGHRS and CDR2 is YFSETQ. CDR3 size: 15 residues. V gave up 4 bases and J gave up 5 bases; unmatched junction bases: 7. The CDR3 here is CASSVAGGVWETQYF. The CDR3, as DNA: TGCGCCAGCAGCGTAGCGGGAGGGGTCTGGGAGACCCAGTACTTC.

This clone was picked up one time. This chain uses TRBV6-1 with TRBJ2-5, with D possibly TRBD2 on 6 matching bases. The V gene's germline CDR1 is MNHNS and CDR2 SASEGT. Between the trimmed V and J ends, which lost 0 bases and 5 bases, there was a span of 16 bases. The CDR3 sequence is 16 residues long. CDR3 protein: CASSEAAEGPMETQYF. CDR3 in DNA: TGTGCCAGCAGTGAAGCGGCGGAGGGCCCGATGGAGACCCAGTACTTC.

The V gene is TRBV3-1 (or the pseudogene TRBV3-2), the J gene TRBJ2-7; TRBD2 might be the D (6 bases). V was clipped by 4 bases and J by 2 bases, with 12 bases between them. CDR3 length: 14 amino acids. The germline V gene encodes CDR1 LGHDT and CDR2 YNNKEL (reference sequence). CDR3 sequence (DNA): TGTGCCAGCAGCCCCGGACTAATCCCCTACGAGCAGTACTTC. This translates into CASSPGLIPYEQYF.

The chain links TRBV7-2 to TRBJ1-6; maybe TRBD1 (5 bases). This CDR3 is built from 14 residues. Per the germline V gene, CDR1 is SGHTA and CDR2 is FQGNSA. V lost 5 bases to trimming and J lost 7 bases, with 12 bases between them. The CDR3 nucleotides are TGTGCCAGCAGCGGGGGACGGAGGAATTCACCCCTCCACTTT. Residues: CASSGGRRNSPLHF. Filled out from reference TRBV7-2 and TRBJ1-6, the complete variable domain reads GAGVSQSPSNKVTEKGKDVELRCDPISGHTALYWYRQSLGQGLEFLIYFQGNSAPDKSGLPSDRFSAERTGGSVSTLTIQRTQQEDSAVYLCASSGGRRNSPLHFGNGTRLTVT.

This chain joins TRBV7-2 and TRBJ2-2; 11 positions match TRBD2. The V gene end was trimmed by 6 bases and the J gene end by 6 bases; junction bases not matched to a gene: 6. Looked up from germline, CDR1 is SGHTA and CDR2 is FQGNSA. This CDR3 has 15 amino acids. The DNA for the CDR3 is TGTGCCAGCAGTACTAGCGGGAGTTCAGCCGGGGAGCTGTTTTTT. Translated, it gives CASSTSGSSAGELFF.

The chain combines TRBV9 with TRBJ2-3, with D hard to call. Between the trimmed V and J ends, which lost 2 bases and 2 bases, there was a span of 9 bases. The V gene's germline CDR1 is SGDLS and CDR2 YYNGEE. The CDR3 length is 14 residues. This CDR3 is CASSVRAITDTQYF. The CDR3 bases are TGTGCCAGCAGCGTTAGGGCGATCACAGATACGCAGTATTTT.

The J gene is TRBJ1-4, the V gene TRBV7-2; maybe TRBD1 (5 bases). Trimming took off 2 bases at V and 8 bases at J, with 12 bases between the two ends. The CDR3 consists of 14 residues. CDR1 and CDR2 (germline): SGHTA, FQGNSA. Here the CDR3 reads CASSLIGAGEKLFF. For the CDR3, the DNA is TGTGCCAGCAGCTTAATAGGGGCTGGGGAAAAACTGTTTTTT. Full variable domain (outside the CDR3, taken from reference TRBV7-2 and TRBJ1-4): GAGVSQSPSNKVTEKGKDVELRCDPISGHTALYWYRQSLGQGLEFLIYFQGNSAPDKSGLPSDRFSAERTGGSVSTLTIQRTQQEDSAVYLCASSLIGAGEKLFFGSGTQLSVL.

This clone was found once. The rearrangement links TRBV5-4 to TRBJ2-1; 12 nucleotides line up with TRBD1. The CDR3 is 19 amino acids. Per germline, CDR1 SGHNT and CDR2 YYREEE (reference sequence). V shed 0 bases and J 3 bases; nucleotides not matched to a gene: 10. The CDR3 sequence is CASSLGGTGGYLGYNEQFF. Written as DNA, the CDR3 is TGTGCCAGCAGCTTGGGCGGGACAGGGGGCTATCTAGGCTACAATGAGCAGTTCTTC. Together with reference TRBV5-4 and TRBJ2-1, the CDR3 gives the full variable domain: ETGVTQSPTHLIKTRGQQVTLRCSSQSGHNTVSWYQQALGQGPQFIFQYYREEENGRGNFPPRFSGLQFPNYSSELNVNALELDDSALYLCASSLGGTGGYLGYNEQFFGPGTRLTVL.